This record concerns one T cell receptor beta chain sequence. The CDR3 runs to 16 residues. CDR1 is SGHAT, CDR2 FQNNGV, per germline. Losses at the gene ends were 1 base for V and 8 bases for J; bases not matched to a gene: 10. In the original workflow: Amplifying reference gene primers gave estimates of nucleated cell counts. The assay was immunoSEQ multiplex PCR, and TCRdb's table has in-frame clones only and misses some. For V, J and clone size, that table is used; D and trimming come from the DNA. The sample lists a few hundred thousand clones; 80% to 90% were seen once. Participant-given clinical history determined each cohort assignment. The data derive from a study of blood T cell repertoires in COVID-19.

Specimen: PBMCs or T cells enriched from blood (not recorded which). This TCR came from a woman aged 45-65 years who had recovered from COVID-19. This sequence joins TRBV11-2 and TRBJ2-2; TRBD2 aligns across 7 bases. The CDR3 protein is CASSLGASGIQGELFF. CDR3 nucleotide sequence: TGTGCCAGCAGCTTAGGGGCTAGCGGCATCCAAGGGGAGCTGTTTTTT.